The 5 T cell receptor beta chains listed next were all sequenced from one sample in a study of cytomegalovirus exposure and HLA in healthy donors. With 60 Vbeta and 13 Jbeta primers, the PCR was carried out. Libraries were prepared by immunoSEQ multiplex PCR; TCRdb keeps only in-frame clonotypes and omits some of them. The data hold roughly 220,000 clones, with around four fifths observed a single time. Sequenced sample: PBMCs. The source is a woman between 40 and 55 years old in good health and CMV-seronegative.

V and J are TRBV7-8 and TRBJ2-1, with D perhaps matching TRBD2 (6 bases). From germline, CDR1 is SGHVS and CDR2 FQNEAQ. V lost 1 base and J lost 8, with 15 bases in between. This CDR3 has 15 amino acids. The CDR3 is CASSLGGGMGYEQFF. CDR3 coding DNA: TGTGCCAGCAGCTTAGGGGGCGGGATGGGCTATGAGCAGTTCTTC.

The chain employs TRBV11-2 and TRBJ2-7; 9 bases line up with TRBD2. Germline CDR1 is SGHAT and CDR2 is FQNNGV. This CDR3 contains 15 residues. V lost 5 bases to trimming and J lost 2 bases; unmatched junction nucleotides: 7. CDR3 sequence: CASSIRLAAPYEQYF. CDR3 bases: TGTGCCAGCAGCATAAGACTAGCGGCACCCTACGAGCAGTACTTC.

The chain links TRBV30 to TRBJ2-7; D remains unclear. Germline CDR1 GTSNPN, CDR2 SVGIG (reference sequence). This CDR3 has 13 amino acids. The CDR3 here is CFFKQKAAYEQYF. CDR3 coding DNA: TGTTTTTTCAAGCAGAAGGCGGCATACGAGCAGTACTTC.

The V and J genes are TRBV2 and TRBJ2-7, with D possibly TRBD1 on 6 matching bases. There are 12 residues in the CDR3. Trimming left V 7 bases short and J 6 bases short, with 13 bases between. Germline CDR1 reads SNHLY; CDR2 reads FYNNEI. CDR3 nucleotide sequence: TGTGCCAGCACAGGGGAAGGAGGCGAGCAGTACTTC. This encodes CASTGEGGEQYF.

This clone was observed a few times. The chain joins TRBV19 to TRBJ2-3, with a tentative D call TRBD1 (6 bases). CDR1 and CDR2 from the germline V gene are LNHDA and SQIVND (reference sequence). Trimming removed 3 bases at V and 4 bases at J, with 11 bases between. This CDR3 has 14 residues. CDR3 residues: CASSISGVADTQYF. CDR3 DNA: TGTGCCAGTAGTATCTCAGGGGTGGCAGATACGCAGTATTTT.